Below, 3 T cell receptor beta chains from the same sample are listed, as sequenced in a study of tumor-infiltrating lymphocytes in localized non-small cell lung cancer (TCRdb year 2021). Library generation was performed with the immunoSEQ multiplex PCR assay. In TCRdb, the immuneACCESS table is reduced to in-frame sequences with V and J assigned. These tables do not hold every clone; where another copy was compared, an unresolved V gene accounts for under half, and the others remain unexplained. The sample records tens of thousands of clones, approximately 64% of which are singletons. The ten largest clones take up around 5% of the sample. Sequencing was performed on lung tumor tissue. These receptor sequences come from a human donor with non-small cell lung cancer.

V and J are TRBV7-2 and TRBJ2-1, with 10 nucleotides matching TRBD1. This CDR3 comprises 16 residues. After removal of 6 bases from V and 8 bases from J, the junction contained 13 bases not matched to a gene. The V gene's germline CDR1 is SGHTA and CDR2 FQGNSA. The CDR3 bases are TGTGCCAGCAGTTTAACCCGGGACAGGGGAGGGGATGAGCAGTTCTTC. The encoded protein is CASSLTRDRGGDEQFF.

The chain carries TRBV6-6 and TRBJ2-7; 9 nucleotides align to TRBD2. Germline loops: CDR1 MNHNY, CDR2 SVGAGI (reference sequence). Unmatched junction bases numbered 9, after V lost 6 bases and J lost 6 bases. The length of the CDR3 is 14 residues. In nucleotides, the CDR3 is TGTGCCAGCAGACTACTAGCGGGTGCCTCCGAGCAGTACTTC. Protein: CASRLLAGASEQYF.

In its sample, this clone was seen a few times. V and J are TRBV5-6 and TRBJ1-2; D gene unclear. The CDR3 is 16 amino acids. Germline lookup yields CDR1 SGHDT and CDR2 YYEEEE. V gave up 2 bases and J gave up 6 bases, with 20 bases separating them. CDR3 coding DNA: TGTGCCAGCAGCTTCCCTCCTGTGGAACACCCCGATGGCTACACCTTC. Translating gives CASSFPPVEHPDGYTF.